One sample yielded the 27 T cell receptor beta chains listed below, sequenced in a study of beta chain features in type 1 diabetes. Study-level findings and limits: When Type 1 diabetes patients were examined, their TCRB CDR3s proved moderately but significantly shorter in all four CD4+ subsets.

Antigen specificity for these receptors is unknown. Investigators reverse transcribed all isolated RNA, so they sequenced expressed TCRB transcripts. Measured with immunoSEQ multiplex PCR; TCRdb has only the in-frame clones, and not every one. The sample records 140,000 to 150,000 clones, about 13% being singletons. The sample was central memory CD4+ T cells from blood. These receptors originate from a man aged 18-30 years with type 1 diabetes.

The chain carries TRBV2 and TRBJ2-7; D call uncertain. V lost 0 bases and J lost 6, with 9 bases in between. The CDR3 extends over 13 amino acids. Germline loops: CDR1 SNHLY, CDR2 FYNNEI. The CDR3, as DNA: TGTGCCAGCAGTGAAGCGCTTCTGGGCGAGCAGTACTTC. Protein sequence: CASSEALLGEQYF.

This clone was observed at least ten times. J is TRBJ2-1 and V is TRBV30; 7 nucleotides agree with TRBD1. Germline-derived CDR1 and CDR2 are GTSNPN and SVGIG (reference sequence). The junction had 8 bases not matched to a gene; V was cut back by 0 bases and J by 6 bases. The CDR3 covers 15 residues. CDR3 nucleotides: TGTGCCTGGAGTGTAAAAGGGGCAGGGGGCAATGAGCAGTTCTTC. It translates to CAWSVKGAGGNEQFF. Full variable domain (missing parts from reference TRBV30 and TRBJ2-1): SQTIHQWPATLVQPVGSPLSLECTVEGTSNPNLYWYRQAAGRGLQLLFYSVGIGQISSEVPQNLSASRPQDRQFILSSKKLLLSDSGFYLCAWSVKGAGGNEQFFGPGTRLTVL.

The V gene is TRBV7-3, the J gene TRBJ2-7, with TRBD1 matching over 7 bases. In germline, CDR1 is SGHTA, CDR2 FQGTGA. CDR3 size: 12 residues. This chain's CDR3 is CAVRQGVYEQYF. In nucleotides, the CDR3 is TGTGCAGTACGGCAGGGGGTATACGAGCAGTACTTC.

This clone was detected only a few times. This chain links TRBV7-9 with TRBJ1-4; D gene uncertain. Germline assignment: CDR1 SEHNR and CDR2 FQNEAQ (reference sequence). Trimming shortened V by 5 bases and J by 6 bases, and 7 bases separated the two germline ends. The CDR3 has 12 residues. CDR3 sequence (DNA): TGTGCCAGCAGCCCCGATCATGAAAAACTGTTTTTT. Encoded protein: CASSPDHEKLFF.

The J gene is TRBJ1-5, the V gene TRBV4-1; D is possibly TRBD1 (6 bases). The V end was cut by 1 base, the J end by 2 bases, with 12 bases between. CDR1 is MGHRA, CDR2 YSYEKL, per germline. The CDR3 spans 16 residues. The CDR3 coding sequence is TGCGCCAGCAGCCAAGTGCCAGGGGAGGGCAATCAGCCCCAGCATTTT. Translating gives CASSQVPGEGNQPQHF.

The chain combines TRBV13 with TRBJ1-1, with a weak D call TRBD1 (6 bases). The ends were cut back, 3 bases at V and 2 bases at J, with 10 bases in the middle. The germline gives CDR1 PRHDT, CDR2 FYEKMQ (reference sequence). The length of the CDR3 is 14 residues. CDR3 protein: CASSFGGANTEAFF. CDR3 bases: TGTGCCAGCAGCTTTGGGGGCGCCAACACTGAAGCTTTCTTT.

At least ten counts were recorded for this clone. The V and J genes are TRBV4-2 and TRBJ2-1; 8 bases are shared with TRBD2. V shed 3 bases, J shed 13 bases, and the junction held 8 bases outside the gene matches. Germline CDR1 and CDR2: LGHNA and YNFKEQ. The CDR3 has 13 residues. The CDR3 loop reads CASSQDGTSAQFF. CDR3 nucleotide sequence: TGTGCCAGCAGCCAGGACGGGACTAGTGCACAGTTCTTC.

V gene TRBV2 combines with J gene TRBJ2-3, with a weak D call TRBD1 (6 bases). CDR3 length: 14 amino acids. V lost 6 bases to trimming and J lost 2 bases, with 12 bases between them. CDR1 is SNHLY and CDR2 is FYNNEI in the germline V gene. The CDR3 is CASRADRHTDTQYF. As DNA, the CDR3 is TGTGCCAGCAGGGCGGACAGACACACAGATACGCAGTATTTT.

CDR3 loop: CASSSFGEPNEKLFF. The CDR3 DNA reads as TGCGCCAGCAGCTCCTTCGGGGAGCCTAATGAAAAACTGTTTTTT. The chain recombines TRBV5-1 with TRBJ1-4; D unclear. The CDR3 has 15 residues. Germline V gene data show CDR1 as SGHRS and CDR2 as YFSETQ. V dropped 3 bases and J dropped 3 bases, with 12 bases sitting between them.

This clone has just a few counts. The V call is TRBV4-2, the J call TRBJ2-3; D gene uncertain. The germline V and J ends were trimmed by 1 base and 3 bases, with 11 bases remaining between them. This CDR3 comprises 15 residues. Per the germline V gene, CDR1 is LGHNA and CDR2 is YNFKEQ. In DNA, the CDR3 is TGTGCCAGCAGCCAAGGGGTCGTCGGGACAGATACGCAGTATTTT. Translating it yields CASSQGVVGTDTQYF.

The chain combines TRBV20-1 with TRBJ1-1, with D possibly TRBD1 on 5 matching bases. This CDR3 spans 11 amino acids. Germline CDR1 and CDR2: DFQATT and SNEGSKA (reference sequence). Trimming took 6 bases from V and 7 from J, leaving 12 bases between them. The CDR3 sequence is CSARGPFEAFF. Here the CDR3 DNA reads TGCAGTGCAAGGGGCCCTTTTGAAGCTTTCTTT.

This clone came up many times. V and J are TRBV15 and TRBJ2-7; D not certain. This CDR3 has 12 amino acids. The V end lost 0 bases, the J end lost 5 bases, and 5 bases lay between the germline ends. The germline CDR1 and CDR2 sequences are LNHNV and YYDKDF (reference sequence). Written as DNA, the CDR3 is TGTGCCACCAGCAGAGACGGCGACGAGCAGTACTTC. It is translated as CATSRDGDEQYF.

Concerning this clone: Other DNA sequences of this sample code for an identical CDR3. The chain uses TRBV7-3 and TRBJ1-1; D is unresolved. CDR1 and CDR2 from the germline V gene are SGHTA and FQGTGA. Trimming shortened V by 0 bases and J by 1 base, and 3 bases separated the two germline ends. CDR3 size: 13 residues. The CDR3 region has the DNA TGTGCCAGCAGCTTAACGGAGAACACTGAAGCTTTCTTT. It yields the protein CASSLTENTEAFF.

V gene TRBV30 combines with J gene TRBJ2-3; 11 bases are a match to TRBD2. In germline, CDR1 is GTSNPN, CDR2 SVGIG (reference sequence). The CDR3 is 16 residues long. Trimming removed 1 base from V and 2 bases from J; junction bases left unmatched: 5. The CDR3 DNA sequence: TGTGCCTGGAGTGCTGGGACTAGCGGCTTCACAGATACGCAGTATTTT. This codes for CAWSAGTSGFTDTQYF. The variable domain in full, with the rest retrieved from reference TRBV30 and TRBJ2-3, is SQTIHQWPATLVQPVGSPLSLECTVEGTSNPNLYWYRQAAGRGLQLLFYSVGIGQISSEVPQNLSASRPQDRQFILSSKKLLLSDSGFYLCAWSAGTSGFTDTQYFGPGTRLTVL.

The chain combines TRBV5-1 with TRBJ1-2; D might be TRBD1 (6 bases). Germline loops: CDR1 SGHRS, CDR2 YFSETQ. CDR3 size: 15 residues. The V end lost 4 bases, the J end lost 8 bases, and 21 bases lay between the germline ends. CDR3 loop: CASSPENTGTGGYTF. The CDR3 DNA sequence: TGCGCCAGCAGCCCGGAAAATACAGGGACTGGAGGCTACACCTTC. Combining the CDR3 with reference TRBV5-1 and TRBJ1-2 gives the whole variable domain KAGVTQTPRYLIKTRGQQVTLSCSPISGHRSVSWYQQTPGQGLQFLFEYFSETQRNKGNFPGRFSGRQFSNSRSEMNVSTLELGDSALYLCASSPENTGTGGYTFGSGTRLTVV.

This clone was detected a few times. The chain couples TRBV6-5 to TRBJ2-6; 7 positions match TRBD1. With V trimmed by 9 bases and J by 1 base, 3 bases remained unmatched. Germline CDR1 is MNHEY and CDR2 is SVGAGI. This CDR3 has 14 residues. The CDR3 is CASYRGSGANVLTF. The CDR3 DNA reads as TGTGCCAGTTACAGGGGTTCTGGGGCCAACGTCCTGACTTTC.

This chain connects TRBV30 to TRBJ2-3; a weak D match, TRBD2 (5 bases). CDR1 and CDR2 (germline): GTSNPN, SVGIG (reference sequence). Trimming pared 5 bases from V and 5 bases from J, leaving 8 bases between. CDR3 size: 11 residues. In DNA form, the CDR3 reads TGTGCCTGGTCACTAGGAGATACGCAGTATTTT. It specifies CAWSLGDTQYF.

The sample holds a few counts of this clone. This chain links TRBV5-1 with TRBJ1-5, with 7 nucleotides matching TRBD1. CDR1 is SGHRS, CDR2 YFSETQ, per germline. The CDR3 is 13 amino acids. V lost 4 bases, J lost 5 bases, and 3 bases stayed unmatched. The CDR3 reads CASSPTGDQPQHF. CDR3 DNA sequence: TGCGCCAGCAGCCCCACAGGGGATCAGCCCCAGCATTTT.

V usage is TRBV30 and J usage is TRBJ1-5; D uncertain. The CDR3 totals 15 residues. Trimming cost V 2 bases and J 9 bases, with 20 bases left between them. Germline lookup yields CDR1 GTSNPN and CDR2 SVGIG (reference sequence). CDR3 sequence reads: CAWSPSLEARAPQHF. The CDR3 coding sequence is TGTGCCTGGAGTCCCTCACTCGAGGCTCGGGCGCCCCAGCATTTT. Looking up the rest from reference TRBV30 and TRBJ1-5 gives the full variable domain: SQTIHQWPATLVQPVGSPLSLECTVEGTSNPNLYWYRQAAGRGLQLLFYSVGIGQISSEVPQNLSASRPQDRQFILSSKKLLLSDSGFYLCAWSPSLEARAPQHFGDGTRLSIL.

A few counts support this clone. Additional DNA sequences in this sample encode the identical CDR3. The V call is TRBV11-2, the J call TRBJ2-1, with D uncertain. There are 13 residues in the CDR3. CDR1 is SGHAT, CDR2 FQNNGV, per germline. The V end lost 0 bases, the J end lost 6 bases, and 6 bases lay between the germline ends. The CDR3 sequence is CASSLDLRNEQFF. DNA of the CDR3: TGTGCCAGCAGCTTAGATCTCCGCAATGAGCAGTTCTTC.

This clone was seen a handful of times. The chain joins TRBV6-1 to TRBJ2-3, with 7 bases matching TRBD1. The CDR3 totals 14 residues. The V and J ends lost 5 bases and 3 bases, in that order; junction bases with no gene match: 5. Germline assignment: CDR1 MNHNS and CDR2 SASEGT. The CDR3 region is CASSLDRATDTQYF. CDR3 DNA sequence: TGTGCCAGCAGTCTAGACAGGGCTACAGATACGCAGTATTTT.

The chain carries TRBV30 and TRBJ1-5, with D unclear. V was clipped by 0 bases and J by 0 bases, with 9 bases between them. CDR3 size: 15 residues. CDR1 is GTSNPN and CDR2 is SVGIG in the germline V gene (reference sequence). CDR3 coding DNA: TGTGCCTGGAGTGTTTCTGCGGATAGCAATCAGCCCCAGCATTTT. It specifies CAWSVSADSNQPQHF.

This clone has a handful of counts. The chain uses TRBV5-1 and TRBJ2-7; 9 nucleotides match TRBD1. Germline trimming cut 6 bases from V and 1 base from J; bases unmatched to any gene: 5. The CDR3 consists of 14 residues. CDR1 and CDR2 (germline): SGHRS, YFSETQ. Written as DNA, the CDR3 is TGCGCCAGCACCCCGGGACAGGGATCCTACGAGCAGTACTTC. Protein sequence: CASTPGQGSYEQYF.

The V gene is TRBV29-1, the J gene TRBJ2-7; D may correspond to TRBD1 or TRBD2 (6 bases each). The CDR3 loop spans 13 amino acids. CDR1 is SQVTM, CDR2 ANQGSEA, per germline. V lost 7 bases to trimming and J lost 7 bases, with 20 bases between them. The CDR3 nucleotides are TGCAGCGGGATTGTGGGGGCCGGAGGGGAGCAGTACTTC. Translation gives CSGIVGAGGEQYF.

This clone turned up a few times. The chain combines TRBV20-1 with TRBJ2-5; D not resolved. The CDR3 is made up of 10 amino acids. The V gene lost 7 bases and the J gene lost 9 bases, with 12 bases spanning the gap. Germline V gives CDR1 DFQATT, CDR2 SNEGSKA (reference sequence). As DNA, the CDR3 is TGCAGTGTTCAACGTGAGGCCCAGTACTTC. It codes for CSVQREAQYF.

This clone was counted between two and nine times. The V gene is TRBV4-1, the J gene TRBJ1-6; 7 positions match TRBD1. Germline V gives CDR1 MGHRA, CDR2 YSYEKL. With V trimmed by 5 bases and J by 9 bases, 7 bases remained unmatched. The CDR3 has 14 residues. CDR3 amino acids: CASSKTGTISPLHF. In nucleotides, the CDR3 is TGCGCCAGCAGCAAGACAGGGACTATTTCACCCCTCCACTTT.

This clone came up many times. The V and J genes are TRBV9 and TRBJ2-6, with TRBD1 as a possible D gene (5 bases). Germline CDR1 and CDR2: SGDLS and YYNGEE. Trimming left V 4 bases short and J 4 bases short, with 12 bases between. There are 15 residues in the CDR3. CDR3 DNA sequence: TGTGCCAGCAGCAGAGGACAATCCGGGGCCAACGTCCTGACTTTC. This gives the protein CASSRGQSGANVLTF. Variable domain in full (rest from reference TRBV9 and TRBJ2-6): DSGVTQTPKHLITATGQRVTLRCSPRSGDLSVYWYQQSLDQGLQFLIQYYNGEERAKGNILERFSAQQFPDLHSELNLSSLELGDSALYFCASSRGQSGANVLTFGAGSRLTVL.